Described below is a single T cell receptor (beta chain) sequence and its context. Its binding antigen is unknown. The input lacks base qualities; no much larger clone sits a single base away. The data belong to a study of T cell responses to AZD1222 COVID-19 vaccine (dated by TCRdb to about 2021). Regarding the research as a whole: Because spike-specific TCR depth and breadth did not differ between the two schedules, AZD1222 recipients who got a second dose at roughly 4 weeks were pooled with those who got a second dose at roughly 12 weeks. A total of 230 to 250 trial participants underwent TCR sequencing, of whom about 210 received two doses of AZD1222 and around 26 received two doses of the MenACWY control vaccine. Trial participants were enrolled by age into subgroups of 18-55, 56-69 and 70-plus years, and around 150, 29 and 61 TCR-sequenced participants, respectively, were included in these subgroups. The paper's findings and limits, for the study overall: Epitopes outside the regions mutated in the B.1.351 and B.1.1.7 variants were reportedly recognized by nearly half of the unique spike-specific TCRs. Participants were mostly white British and included more females than males, and it was suggested by the authors that clonal diversity may have been underestimated. The 56-69-year group was small, and its depth increase did not reach significance, likely because of low power. A significant rise in spike-specific TCR breadth and depth was observed after two AZD1222 doses relative to day 0 and relative to MenACWY recipients. Vaccine-associated CD4 TCRs spanned the whole spike protein, with dominant responses in regions 160-218 and 743-854. Because no samples from the day 14 peak response were available, repertoires could be characterized only after the peak T cell response. Conclusions about previously exposed vaccinees are limited, since just a handful of AZD1222 recipients were seropositive for SARS-CoV-2 at baseline.

Read against the paper, the sample's time point label means: baseline before first vaccination. Vaccinee samples were obtained from the UK trials COV001 and COV002, which included a single-blind randomized controlled phase 2/3 trial of AZD1222 (ChAdOx1 nCoV-19) in healthy adults. For TCRbeta chain sequencing, PBMC samples from trial participants were taken at day 0 and at day 28 after the second dose. Per the germline V gene (reference sequence), GTSNPN is the CDR1 and SVGIG is the CDR2. V ends up 0 bases short and J 4 bases short, with an unmatched junction base count of 5. Reading from cysteine to phenylalanine, the CDR3 counts 15 amino acids. Only the CDR3 portion is preserved as DNA: 45 bases, with reading frame beginning at the first base. The CDR3 regions of human TCRbeta chains were analyzed by immunosequencing. Under the source paper's analysis protocol: TCRs in the repertoires were matched against a reference library of SARS-CoV-2-specific TCRs that had been generated with the MIRA antigen-specificity platform. Breadth was defined as the fraction of unique TCRs that were SARS-CoV-2-associated. Depth was defined as the fraction of total T cells that were SARS-CoV-2-associated. Each spike-specific TCR was assigned to its reactive spike region and to a CD4 or CD8 class using the MIRA data. Log10-transformed breadth and depth values were compared by one-way ANOVA with Sidak's multiple comparisons tests. TCRdb holds this immuneACCESS table with in-frame rearrangements only. Some clones are missing; in checked studies, unresolved V genes explain under half, and the rest has no known cause. That table gives V, J and clone size, and the DNA gave D and trimming. The sample includes some 120,000 clones, with 80% to 90% observed a single time. The ten biggest clones cover more than 5.5% of the sample.

The chain is encoded by TRBV30 joined to TRBJ2-2; 7 bases in between match TRBD2. The sequenced sample was peripheral blood, obtained on day 0 of AZD1222 vaccination. The origin of this receptor is an adult in good health. The CDR3: CAWSVTGGFTGELFF. The bases read TGTGCCTGGAGTGTCACGGGAGGATTCACCGGGGAGCTGTTTTTT.